The 20 T cell receptor beta chains presented below share a single source sample, sequenced in a study of shared clonotypes between healthy human individuals. Data came from immunoSEQ multiplex PCR; TCRdb stores just in-frame clones and leaves some out. The data contain about 2.3 million clones, around 93% of them singletons. The specimen was naive CD4+ T cells from PBMCs. This sample's subset: CD45RA+ positively selected. These TCRs come from a man aged 18 to 29 in good health. Some clones in this sample may be carry-over from other donors' samples.

The J gene is TRBJ2-2, the V gene TRBV7-2; 9 bases fit TRBD2. The CDR3 spans 18 residues. Germline V gene lookup returns CDR1 SGHTA and CDR2 FQGNSA. V gave up 1 base and J gave up 4 bases; unmatched junction bases: 10. CDR3 sequence: CASSLVNVLAGPTGELFF. The DNA for the CDR3 is TGTGCCAGCAGCTTAGTTAATGTCCTAGCGGGGCCCACCGGGGAGCTGTTTTTT.

The chain uses TRBV7-9 and TRBJ2-2; unclear D gene. V lost 5 bases to trimming and J lost 2 bases, with 9 bases between them. Germline V CDR1 and CDR2: SEHNR, FQNEAQ (reference sequence). The CDR3 spans 14 residues. The CDR3 DNA follows: TGTGCCAGCAGCCCATGGGTAAACACCGGGGAGCTGTTTTTT. Its protein is CASSPWVNTGELFF.

The chain is built from TRBV15 and TRBJ1-2; D remains unclear. Trimming pared 2 bases from V and 3 bases from J, leaving 13 bases between. The CDR3 is 15 residues long. Germline lookup yields CDR1 LNHNV and CDR2 YYDKDF (reference sequence). CDR3: CATSRRPAADYGYTF. CDR3 bases: TGTGCCACCAGCAGAAGACCGGCCGCTGACTATGGCTACACCTTC. Full variable domain (missing parts from reference TRBV15 and TRBJ1-2): DAMVIQNPRYQVTQFGKPVTLSCSQTLNHNVMYWYQQKSSQAPKLLFHYYDKDFNNEADTPDNFQSRRPNTSFCFLDIRSPGLGDTAMYLCATSRRPAADYGYTFGSGTRLTVV.

This clone was seen a few times. V usage is TRBV6-6 and J usage is TRBJ1-1; TRBD1 might be the D (5 bases). Trimming shortened V by 2 bases and J by 11 bases, and 12 bases separated the two germline ends. Germline V CDR1 and CDR2: MNHNY, SVGAGI (reference sequence). The CDR3 is made up of 12 amino acids. In DNA form, the CDR3 reads TGTGCCAGCAGTTACGCGTCAGGGATGGCTTTCTTT. This translates into CASSYASGMAFF.

The chain couples TRBV5-8 to TRBJ2-7; TRBD1 agrees at 9 bases. The CDR3 contains 13 residues. Germline V CDR1 and CDR2: SGHTS, YDEGEE. V lost 4 bases, J lost 7 bases, and 6 bases stayed unmatched. The CDR3 reads CASSKDRGREQYF. The CDR3, as DNA: TGTGCCAGCAGCAAGGACAGGGGACGGGAGCAGTACTTC.

The chain couples TRBV2 to TRBJ2-1, with 9 nucleotides matching TRBD2. Germline CDR1 and CDR2: SNHLY and FYNNEI. V dropped 6 bases and J dropped 8; count of bases not matched to a gene: 8. CDR3 length equals 14 residues. The CDR3 is CASSRDRTSDEQFF. CDR3 DNA sequence: TGTGCCAGCAGCCGTGATAGGACTAGCGATGAGCAGTTCTTC.

The chain carries TRBV9 and TRBJ2-5; TRBD2 matches 10 bases. The CDR3 contains 17 residues. Trimming removed 3 bases from V and 7 bases from J; junction bases left unmatched: 15. Germline V gene data show CDR1 as SGDLS and CDR2 as YYNGEE. The DNA of the CDR3 is TGTGCCAGCAGCGCGGCGGGGTCTAGCGGGAGTCTTGGGACCCAGTACTTC. Amino acids: CASSAAGSSGSLGTQYF.

This rearrangement joins TRBV6-6 to TRBJ2-2, with D possibly TRBD1 on 5 matching bases. V shed 6 bases and J shed 2 bases, with 10 bases lying between them. CDR1 is MNHNY, CDR2 SVGAGI, per germline (reference sequence). This CDR3 is 14 amino acids long. The CDR3 is CASSNRRNTGELFF. CDR3 DNA: TGTGCCAGCAGCAACAGGAGAAACACCGGGGAGCTGTTTTTT.

The chain employs TRBV2 and TRBJ2-7, with TRBD1 as a possible D gene (6 bases). The CDR3 spans 13 residues. Looked up from germline, CDR1 is SNHLY and CDR2 is FYNNEI. V was cut by 6 bases and J by 2 bases, with 11 bases left in between. CDR3 sequence: CASRMGQTYEQYF. CDR3 coding DNA: TGTGCCAGCAGGATGGGACAAACCTACGAGCAGTACTTC.

A single count supports this clone. J is TRBJ2-1 and V is TRBV7-2; the match to TRBD2 covers 7 bases. After removal of 2 bases from V and 0 bases from J, the junction contained 1 base not matched to a gene. The CDR3 extends over 15 amino acids. The germline CDR1 and CDR2 sequences are SGHTA and FQGNSA. In nucleotides, the CDR3 is TGTGCCAGCAGCTTAAGGGACTACTCCTACAATGAGCAGTTCTTC. Residues: CASSLRDYSYNEQFF.

The rearrangement links TRBV11-2 to TRBJ2-3; 10 bases match TRBD1. This CDR3 spans 16 amino acids. J was trimmed by 6 bases and V by 5 bases; bases with no gene match: 11. The V gene's germline CDR1 is SGHAT and CDR2 FQNNGV. The CDR3 protein is CASSPTVGQGIDTQYF. Written as DNA, the CDR3 is TGTGCCAGCAGCCCCACGGTGGGACAGGGGATTGATACGCAGTATTTT.

The V call is TRBV6-1, the J call TRBJ1-5, with 7 positions matching TRBD1. CDR3 size: 14 residues. The junction had 7 bases not matched to a gene; V was cut back by 6 bases and J by 5 bases. From germline, CDR1 is MNHNS and CDR2 SASEGT. CDR3 region: CASRTTGIDQPQHF. The CDR3 DNA sequence: TGTGCCAGCAGAACGACAGGGATAGATCAGCCCCAGCATTTT.

The rearrangement links TRBV5-4 to TRBJ2-7; 10 nucleotides match TRBD2. The CDR3 is 16 amino acids. V lost 0 bases to trimming and J lost 6 bases; unmatched junction nucleotides: 9. Germline loops: CDR1 SGHNT, CDR2 YYREEE (reference sequence). The CDR3 is CASSLGGLAGAGEQYF. The CDR3 nucleotides are TGTGCCAGCAGCTTGGGGGGCCTAGCGGGAGCCGGCGAGCAGTACTTC.

The chain combines TRBV9 with TRBJ1-2; D may be TRBD1 (5 bases). The CDR3 loop spans 15 amino acids. The germline V gene encodes CDR1 SGDLS and CDR2 YYNGEE. V dropped 0 bases and J dropped 4 bases, with 13 bases sitting between them. CDR3 coding DNA: TGTGCCAGCAGCGTAGATCATTGGGGGGTCTATGGCTACACCTTC. Encoded protein: CASSVDHWGVYGYTF.

The chain has TRBV28 and TRBJ1-2; D call uncertain. Germline CDR1 reads MDHEN; CDR2 reads SYDVKM. The ends were cut back, 5 bases at V and 4 bases at J, with 8 bases in the middle. The CDR3 spans 12 residues. The CDR3 nucleotides read TGTGCCAGCAGTACAGAATTCTATGGCTACACCTTC. Protein product: CASSTEFYGYTF.

This sequence joins TRBV5-1 and TRBJ1-1; a possible D gene is TRBD1 (5 bases). V lost 0 bases and J 1 base, leaving 10 bases between the germline ends. The CDR3 has 15 residues. Germline values: CDR1 SGHRS, CDR2 YFSETQ. CDR3 in DNA: TGCGCCAGCAGCTTGGTGGAGGGGAAGAACACTGAAGCTTTCTTT. Its translation: CASSLVEGKNTEAFF.

The rearrangement links TRBV27 to TRBJ1-4; D call uncertain. V was trimmed by 4 bases and J by 3 bases, leaving 15 bases between them. CDR1 and CDR2 (germline): MNHEY, SMNVEV (reference sequence). This CDR3 spans 16 amino acids. CDR3 nucleotides: TGTGCCAGCAGTTCTAACCCTCCTTTTTCTAATGAAAAACTGTTTTTT. Its protein is CASSSNPPFSNEKLFF. Based on the CDR3 plus reference TRBV27 and TRBJ1-4, the full variable domain is EAQVTQNPRYLITVTGKKLTVTCSQNMNHEYMSWYRQDPGLGLRQIYYSMNVEVTDKGDVPEGYKVSRKEKRNFPLILESPSPNQTSLYFCASSSNPPFSNEKLFFGSGTQLSVL.

V is TRBV6-1 and J is TRBJ1-4, with 10 bases matching TRBD1. Germline CDR1 reads MNHNS; CDR2 reads SASEGT. V was pared by 8 bases and J by 6 bases, with 6 bases of the junction left unmatched. CDR3 length: 14 residues. The CDR3: CASGRDRGHEKLFF. In DNA form, the CDR3 reads TGTGCCAGCGGCCGGGACAGGGGCCATGAAAAACTGTTTTTT.

CDR3 residues: CASSRELQGIDTQYF. The CDR3, as DNA: TGCGCCAGCAGCCGCGAGCTTCAGGGAATCGATACGCAGTATTTT. V gene TRBV5-1 combines with J gene TRBJ2-3, with D possibly TRBD1 on 5 matching bases. The CDR3 runs to 15 residues. The V and J ends lost 4 bases and 6 bases respectively, with 18 bases between them. CDR1 SGHRS and CDR2 YFSETQ come from the germline V gene.

The CDR3 DNA reads as TGTGCCAGTAGTCCACCCGGGGCTTCGCTAGCGCAGTATTTT. Translating it yields CASSPPGASLAQYF. The chain links TRBV19 to TRBJ2-3, with D perhaps TRBD1 or TRBD2 (5 bases each). V gave up 5 bases and J gave up 10 bases, with 19 bases separating them. CDR3 length equals 14 residues. Germline V gene lookup returns CDR1 LNHDA and CDR2 SQIVND (reference sequence).